This T cell receptor beta chain comes out of a study of blood T cell repertoires in COVID-19. CDR3 size: 18 residues. In the original workflow: Amplification from reference gene primers served as the basis for estimated nucleated cell counts. The repertoire was sequenced with immunoSEQ multiplex PCR; TCRdb's copy has only in-frame clones and lacks some. V and J calls and clone size are copied from that table; D and trimming were computed from the DNA. The sample shows more than 300,000 clones, approximately 87% of them seen only once. This receptor was obtained from a woman under 40 with COVID-19, enrolled during active disease. The chain recombines TRBV7-5 with TRBJ2-2; TRBD2, the table's D call, lacks a check against the DNA. TRBV7-5 is a documented pseudogene. Sequencing was performed on peripheral blood. The DNA for the CDR3 is TGTGTCAGAAGCAGATCGGGACTAGCGGGAGGGTTCGCCGGGGAGCTGTTTTTT. Translated: CVRSRSGLAGGFAGELFF.